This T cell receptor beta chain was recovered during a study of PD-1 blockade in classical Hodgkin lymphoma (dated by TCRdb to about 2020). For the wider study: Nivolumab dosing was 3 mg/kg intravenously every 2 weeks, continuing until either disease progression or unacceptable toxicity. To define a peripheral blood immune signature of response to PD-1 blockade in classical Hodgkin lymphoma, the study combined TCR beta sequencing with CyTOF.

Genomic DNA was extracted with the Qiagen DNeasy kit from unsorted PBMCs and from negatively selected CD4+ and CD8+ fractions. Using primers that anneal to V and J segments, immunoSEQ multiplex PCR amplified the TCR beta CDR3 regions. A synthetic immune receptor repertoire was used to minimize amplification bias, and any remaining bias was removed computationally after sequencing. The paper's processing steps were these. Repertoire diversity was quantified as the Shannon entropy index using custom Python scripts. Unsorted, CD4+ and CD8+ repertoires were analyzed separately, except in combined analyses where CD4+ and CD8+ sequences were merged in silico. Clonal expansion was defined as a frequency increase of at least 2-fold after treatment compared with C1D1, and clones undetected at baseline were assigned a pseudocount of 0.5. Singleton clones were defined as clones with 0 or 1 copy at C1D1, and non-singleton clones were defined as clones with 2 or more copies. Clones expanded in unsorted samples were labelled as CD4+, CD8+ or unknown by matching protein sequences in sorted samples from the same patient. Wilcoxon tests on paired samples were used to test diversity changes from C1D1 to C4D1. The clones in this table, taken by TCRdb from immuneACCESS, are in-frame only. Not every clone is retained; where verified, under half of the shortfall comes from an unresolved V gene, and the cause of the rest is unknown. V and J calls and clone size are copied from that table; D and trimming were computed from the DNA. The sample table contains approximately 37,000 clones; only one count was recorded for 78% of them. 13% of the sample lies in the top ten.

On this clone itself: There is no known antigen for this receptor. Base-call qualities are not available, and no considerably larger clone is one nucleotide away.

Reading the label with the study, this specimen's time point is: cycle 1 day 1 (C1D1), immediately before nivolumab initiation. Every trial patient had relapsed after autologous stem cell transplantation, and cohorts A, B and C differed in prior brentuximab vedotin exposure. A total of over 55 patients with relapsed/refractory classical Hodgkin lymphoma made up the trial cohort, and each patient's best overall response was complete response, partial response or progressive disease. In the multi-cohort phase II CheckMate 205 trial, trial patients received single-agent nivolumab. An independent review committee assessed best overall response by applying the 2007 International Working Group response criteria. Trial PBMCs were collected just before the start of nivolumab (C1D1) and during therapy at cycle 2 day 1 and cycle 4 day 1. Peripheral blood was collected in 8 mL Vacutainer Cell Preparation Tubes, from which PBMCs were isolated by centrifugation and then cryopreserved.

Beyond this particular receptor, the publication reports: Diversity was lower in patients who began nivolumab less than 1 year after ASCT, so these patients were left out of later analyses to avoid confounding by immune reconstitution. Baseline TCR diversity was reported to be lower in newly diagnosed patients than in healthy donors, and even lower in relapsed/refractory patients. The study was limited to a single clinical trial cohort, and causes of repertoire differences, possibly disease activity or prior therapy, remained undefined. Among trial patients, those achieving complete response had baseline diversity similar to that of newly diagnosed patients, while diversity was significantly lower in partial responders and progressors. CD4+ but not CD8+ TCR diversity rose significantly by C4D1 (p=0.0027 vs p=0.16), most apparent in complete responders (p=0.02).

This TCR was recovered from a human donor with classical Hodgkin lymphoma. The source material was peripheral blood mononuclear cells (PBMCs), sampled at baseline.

CDR3 protein: CASSTTGGLYGYTF. The DNA sequence is TGCGCCAGCAGTACGACAGGTGGGCTCTATGGCTACACCTTC. The chain is encoded by TRBV10-2 joined to TRBJ1-2; the D region possibly corresponds to TRBD1 (6 bases align). Including cysteine and phenylalanine, the CDR3 has 14 amino acids. Only CDR3 DNA remains: 42 bases, in frame from the first base. Taken from the germline V gene, the CDR1 and CDR2 loops are WSHSY and SAAADI. V sheds 5 bases and J sheds 4 bases, leaving 14 bases between their ends.